This T cell receptor (beta chain) was observed in a study of blood T cell repertoires in COVID-19. In the study overall: Acute and convalescent COVID-19 specimens originated in the United States, Italy and Spain. In each case, the material was cDNA or gDNA derived from T cells, B-cell-depleted T cells, or PBMCs.

Clinical history reported by participants formed the basis on which cohorts were assigned. Per the study methods: Estimated nucleated cell counts came from reference gene primer amplification. Produced via immunoSEQ multiplex PCR; TCRdb's table is partial and in-frame only. From that table come the V and J calls and clone size; the DNA was used to work out D and trimming. The top ten hold 2% to 3% of the sample, which has around 140,000 clones, around 80% seen once. The V gene end was trimmed by 3 bases and the J gene end by 1 base; junction bases not matched to a gene: 6. From germline, CDR1 is MDHEN and CDR2 SYDVKM. The CDR3 spans 16 residues.

Sequenced: PBMCs or T cells enriched from blood (not recorded which). The chain recombines TRBV28 with TRBJ2-5, with TRBD2 matching 9 bases. The receptor was isolated from a man in his forties with acute COVID-19. In DNA, the CDR3 is TGTGCCAGCAGTTTCGGGGCGGGAGGGCCCCAAGAGACCCAGTACTTC. Residues: CASSFGAGGPQETQYF.